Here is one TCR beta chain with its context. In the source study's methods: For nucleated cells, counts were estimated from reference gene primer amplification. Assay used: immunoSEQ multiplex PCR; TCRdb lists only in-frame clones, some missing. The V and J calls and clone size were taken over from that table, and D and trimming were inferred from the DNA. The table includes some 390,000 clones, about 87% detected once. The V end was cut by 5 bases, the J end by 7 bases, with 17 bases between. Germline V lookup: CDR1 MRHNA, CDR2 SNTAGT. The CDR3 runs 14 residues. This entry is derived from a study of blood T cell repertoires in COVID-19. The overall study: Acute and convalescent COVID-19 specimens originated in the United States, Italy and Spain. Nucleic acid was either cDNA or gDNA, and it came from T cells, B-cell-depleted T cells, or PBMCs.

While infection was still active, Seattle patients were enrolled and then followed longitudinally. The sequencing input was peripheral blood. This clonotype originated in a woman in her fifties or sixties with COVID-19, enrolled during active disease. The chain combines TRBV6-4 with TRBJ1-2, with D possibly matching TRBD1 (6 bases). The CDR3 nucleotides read TGTGCCAGCAGTCCCCGGTACAGGGATCCTGGCTACACCTTC. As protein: CASSPRYRDPGYTF.